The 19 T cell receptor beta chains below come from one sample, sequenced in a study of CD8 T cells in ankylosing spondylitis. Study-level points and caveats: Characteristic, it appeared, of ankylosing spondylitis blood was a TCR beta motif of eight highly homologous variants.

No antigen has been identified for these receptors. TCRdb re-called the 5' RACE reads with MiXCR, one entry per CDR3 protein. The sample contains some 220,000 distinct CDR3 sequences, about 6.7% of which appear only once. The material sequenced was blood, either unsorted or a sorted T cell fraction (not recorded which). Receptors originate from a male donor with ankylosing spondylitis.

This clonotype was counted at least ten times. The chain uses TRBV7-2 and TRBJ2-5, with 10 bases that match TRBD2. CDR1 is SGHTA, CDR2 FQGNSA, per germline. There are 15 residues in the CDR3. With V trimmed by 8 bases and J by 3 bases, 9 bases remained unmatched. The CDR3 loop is CASPWASGSKETQYF. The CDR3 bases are TGTGCCAGCCCTTGGGCTAGCGGGAGTAAAGAGACCCAGTACTTC. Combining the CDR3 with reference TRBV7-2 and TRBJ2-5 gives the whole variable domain GAGVSQSPSNKVTEKGKDVELRCDPISGHTALYWYRQSLGQGLEFLIYFQGNSAPDKSGLPSDRFSAERTGGSVSTLTIQRTQQEDSAVYLCASPWASGSKETQYFGPGTRLLVL.

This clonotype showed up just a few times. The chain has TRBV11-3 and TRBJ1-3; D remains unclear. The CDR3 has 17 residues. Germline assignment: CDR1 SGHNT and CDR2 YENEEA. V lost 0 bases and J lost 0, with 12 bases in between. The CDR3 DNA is TGTGCCAGCAGCTTAGATGGAGCTGCTGACTCTGGAAACACCATATATTTT. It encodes CASSLDGAADSGNTIYF.

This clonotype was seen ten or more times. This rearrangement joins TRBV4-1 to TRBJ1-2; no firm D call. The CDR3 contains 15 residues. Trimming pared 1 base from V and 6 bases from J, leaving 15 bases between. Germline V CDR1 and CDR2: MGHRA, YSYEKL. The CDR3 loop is CASSQGSSWIDGYTF. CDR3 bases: TGCGCCAGCAGCCAAGGAAGCTCGTGGATAGATGGCTACACCTTC.

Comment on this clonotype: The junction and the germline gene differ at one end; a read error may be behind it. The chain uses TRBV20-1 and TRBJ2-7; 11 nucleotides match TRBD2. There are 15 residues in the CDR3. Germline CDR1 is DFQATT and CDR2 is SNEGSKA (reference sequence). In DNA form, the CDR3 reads TGCAGTGCCCATCGGCTGTTAGCGGGGGGGTACGAGCATTACTTC. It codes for CSAHRLLAGGYEHYF.

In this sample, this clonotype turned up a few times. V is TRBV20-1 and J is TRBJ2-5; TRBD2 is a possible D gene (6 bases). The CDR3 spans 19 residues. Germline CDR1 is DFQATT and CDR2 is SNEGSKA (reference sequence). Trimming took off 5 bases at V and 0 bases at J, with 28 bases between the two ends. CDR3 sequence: CSAFRFGLAQSWDQETQYF. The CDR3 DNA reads TGCAGTGCTTTCAGGTTCGGCCTAGCGCAGAGTTGGGACCAAGAGACCCAGTACTTC.

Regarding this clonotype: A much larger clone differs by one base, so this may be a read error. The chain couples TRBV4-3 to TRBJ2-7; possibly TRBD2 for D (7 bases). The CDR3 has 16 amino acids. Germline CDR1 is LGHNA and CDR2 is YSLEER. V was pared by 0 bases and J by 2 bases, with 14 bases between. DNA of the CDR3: TGCGCCAGCAGCCAAGATAGGTCGGGGGGCGCCTACGAGCAGTACTTC. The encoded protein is CASSQDRSGGAYEQYF.

For the CDR3, the DNA is TGCAGCGTTGAGCATAAGAACACTGAAGCTTTCTTT. Its translation is CSVEHKNTEAFF. The chain uses TRBV29-1 and TRBJ1-1; no definite D call. This CDR3 is 12 amino acids long. Trimming removed 3 bases from V and 1 base from J, with 6 bases in between. Germline lookup yields CDR1 SQVTM and CDR2 ANQGSEA.

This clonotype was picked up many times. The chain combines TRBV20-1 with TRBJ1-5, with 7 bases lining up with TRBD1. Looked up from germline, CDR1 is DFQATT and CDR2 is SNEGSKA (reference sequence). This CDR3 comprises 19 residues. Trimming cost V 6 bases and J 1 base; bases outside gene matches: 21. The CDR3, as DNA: TGCAGTGCGCCCCCGACAGGGAGGTATGTAGGCGAAAGCAATCAGCCCCAGCATTTT. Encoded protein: CSAPPTGRYVGESNQPQHF.

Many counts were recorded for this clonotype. As DNA, the CDR3 is TGCAGCGCCGGTGGACAGGGGGCTGGAAACACCATATATTTT. It translates to CSAGGQGAGNTIYF. The gene calls are TRBV29-1 and TRBJ1-3; TRBD1 agrees at 10 bases. Germline CDR1 is SQVTM and CDR2 is ANQGSEA. V lost 7 bases and J lost 2; bases outside the gene matches: 5. The CDR3 covers 14 residues.

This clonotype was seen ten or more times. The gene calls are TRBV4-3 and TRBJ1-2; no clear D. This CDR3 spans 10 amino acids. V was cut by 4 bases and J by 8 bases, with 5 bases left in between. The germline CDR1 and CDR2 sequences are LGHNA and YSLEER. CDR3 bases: TGCGCCAGCAGCCCCACGGGCTACACCTTC. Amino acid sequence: CASSPTGYTF.

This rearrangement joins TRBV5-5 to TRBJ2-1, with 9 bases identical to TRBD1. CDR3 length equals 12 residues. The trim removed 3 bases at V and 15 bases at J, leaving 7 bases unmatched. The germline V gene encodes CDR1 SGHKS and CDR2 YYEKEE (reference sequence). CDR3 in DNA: TGTGCCAGCAGCTGGTGGACAGGGGCGTCGTTCTTC. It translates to CASSWWTGASFF.

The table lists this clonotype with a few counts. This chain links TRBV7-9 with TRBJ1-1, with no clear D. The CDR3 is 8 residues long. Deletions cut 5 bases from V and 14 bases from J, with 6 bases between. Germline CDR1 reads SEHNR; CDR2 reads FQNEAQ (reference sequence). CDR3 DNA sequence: TGTGCCAGCAGCCCAGCGTTCTTT. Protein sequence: CASSPAFF.

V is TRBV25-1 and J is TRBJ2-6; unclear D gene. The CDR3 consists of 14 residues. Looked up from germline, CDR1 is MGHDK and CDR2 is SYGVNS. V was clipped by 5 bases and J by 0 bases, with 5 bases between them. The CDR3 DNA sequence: TGTGCCAGCAGTTTCCGCTCTGGGGCCAACGTCCTGACTTTC. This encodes CASSFRSGANVLTF.

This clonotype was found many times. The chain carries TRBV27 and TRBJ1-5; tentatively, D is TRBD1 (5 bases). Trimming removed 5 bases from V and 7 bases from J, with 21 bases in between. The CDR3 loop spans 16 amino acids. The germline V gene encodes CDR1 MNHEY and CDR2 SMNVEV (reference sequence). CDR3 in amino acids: CASSASSGAASQPQHF. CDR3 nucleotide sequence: TGTGCCAGCAGTGCCTCTTCCGGGGCTGCGTCGCAGCCCCAGCATTTT.

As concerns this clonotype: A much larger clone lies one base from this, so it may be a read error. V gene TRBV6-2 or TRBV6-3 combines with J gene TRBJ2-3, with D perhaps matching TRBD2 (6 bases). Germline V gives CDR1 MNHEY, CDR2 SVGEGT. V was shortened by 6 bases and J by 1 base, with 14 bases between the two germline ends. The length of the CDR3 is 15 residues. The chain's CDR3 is CASSRGTLGTDTQYF. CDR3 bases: TGTGCCAGCAGCCGAGGGACTTTGGGCACAGATACGCAGTATTTT.

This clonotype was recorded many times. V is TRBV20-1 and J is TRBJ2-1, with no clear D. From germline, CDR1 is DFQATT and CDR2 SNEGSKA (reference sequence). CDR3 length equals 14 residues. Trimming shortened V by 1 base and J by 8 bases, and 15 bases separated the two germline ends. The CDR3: CSARGPWSKDEQFF. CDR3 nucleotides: TGCAGTGCTAGAGGGCCGTGGAGTAAGGATGAGCAGTTCTTC.

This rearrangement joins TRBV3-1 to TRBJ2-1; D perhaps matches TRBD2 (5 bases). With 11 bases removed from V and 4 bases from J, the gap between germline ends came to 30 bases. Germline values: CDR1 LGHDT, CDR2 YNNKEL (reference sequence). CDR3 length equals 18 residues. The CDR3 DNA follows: TGTGCCTCCAGCCAAGATTTGGCAGGTCGTGGGGAGTACAATGAGCAGTTCTTC. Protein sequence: CASSQDLAGRGEYNEQFF.

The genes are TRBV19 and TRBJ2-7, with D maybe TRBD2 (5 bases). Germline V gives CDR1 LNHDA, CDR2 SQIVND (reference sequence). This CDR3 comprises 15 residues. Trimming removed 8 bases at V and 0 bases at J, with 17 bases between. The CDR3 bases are TGTGCCAGTGGAACGAGGGCTCCGAGCTCCTACGAGCAGTACTTC. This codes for CASGTRAPSSYEQYF.

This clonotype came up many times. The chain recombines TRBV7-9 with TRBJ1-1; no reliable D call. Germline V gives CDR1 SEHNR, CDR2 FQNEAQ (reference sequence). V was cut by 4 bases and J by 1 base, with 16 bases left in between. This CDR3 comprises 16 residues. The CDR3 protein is CASSSLRAGANTEAFF. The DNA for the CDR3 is TGTGCCAGCAGCTCCTTACGGGCTGGAGCGAACACTGAAGCTTTCTTT.